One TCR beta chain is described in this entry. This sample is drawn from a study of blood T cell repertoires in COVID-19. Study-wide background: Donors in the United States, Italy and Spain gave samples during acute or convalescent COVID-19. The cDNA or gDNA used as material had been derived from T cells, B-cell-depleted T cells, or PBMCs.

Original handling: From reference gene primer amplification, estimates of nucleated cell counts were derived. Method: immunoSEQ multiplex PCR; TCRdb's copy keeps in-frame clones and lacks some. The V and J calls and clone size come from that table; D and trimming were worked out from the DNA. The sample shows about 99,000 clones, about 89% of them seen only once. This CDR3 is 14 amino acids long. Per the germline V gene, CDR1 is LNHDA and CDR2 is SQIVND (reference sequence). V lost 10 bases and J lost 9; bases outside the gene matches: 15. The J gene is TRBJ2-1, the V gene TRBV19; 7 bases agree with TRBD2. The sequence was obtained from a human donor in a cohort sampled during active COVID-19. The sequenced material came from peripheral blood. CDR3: CATAGPPQSGEQFF. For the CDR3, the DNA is TGTGCCACAGCGGGACCCCCCCAATCGGGTGAGCAGTTCTTC.